This TCR beta chain appears in the sequencing data of a study of T cell responses to AZD1222 COVID-19 vaccine. Overall study: Doses given second, at about 4 or about 12 weeks, were pooled. Findings and limits, study-wide: Only a handful of AZD1222 recipients tested seropositive at baseline. Researchers report vaccine-associated CD4 TCRs spanning spike, with dominance at 160-218 and 743-854. Clonal diversity may have been underestimated in mostly white British donors.

As regards this clone: The target antigen is unknown.

The repertoire was sequenced with immunoSEQ multiplex PCR; TCRdb's copy has only in-frame clones and lacks some. This sample carries more than 95,000 clones, 92% of them seen once, and the ten largest clones take around 0.96%. The receptor comes from an adult in good health. Sequencing used peripheral blood, obtained on day 0 of AZD1222 vaccination.

The CDR3 region has the DNA TGTGCCAGCTCACTAATGACTAGCGGATACAATGAGCAGTTCTTC. Its translation is CASSLMTSGYNEQFF. V is TRBV18 and J is TRBJ2-1, with 9 bases lining up with TRBD2. Germline V gene data show CDR1 as KGHSH and CDR2 as LQKENI. J gave up 4 bases and V 4 bases, and 5 bases lay outside the gene matches. The CDR3 totals 15 residues.